Below are 27 T cell receptor beta chains sequenced from a single sample in a study of T cells in localized non-small cell lung cancer (dated by TCRdb to between 2020 and 2021). Preparation of the library involved the immunoSEQ multiplex PCR assay. Sourced from immuneACCESS, this table was stored by TCRdb with only in-frame sequences that have V and J called. A share of the clones is absent; for the studies checked, an unresolved V gene accounts for under half, and the remainder has no known explanation. A total of 15,000 or so clones appear in this sample, around 87% of them only once. The ten largest clones represent 27% of the sample. This specimen was peripheral blood mononuclear cells, taken before any cancer treatment. The receptors were sampled from a male donor at least 60 years old with stage II lung adenocarcinoma.

The J gene is TRBJ2-7, the V gene TRBV6-5; no definite D call. Germline loops: CDR1 MNHEY, CDR2 SVGAGI. Trimming took off 6 bases at V and 5 bases at J, with 14 bases between the two ends. This CDR3 comprises 13 residues. CDR3 region: CASSLRSRNEQYF. In DNA, the CDR3 is TGTGCCAGCAGCCTCCGGTCCAGGAACGAGCAGTACTTC.

The rearrangement uses TRBV7-6 and TRBJ2-7; 11 bases map to TRBD1. There are 16 residues in the CDR3. Germline V gene sequence: CDR1 SGHVS, CDR2 FNYEAQ. With 5 bases clipped from V and 1 base from J, the junction kept 7 bases outside the gene matches. CDR3 nucleotides: TGTGCCAGCAGCGCGAACCGGGACAGGGGGTCCTACGAGCAGTACTTC. Its protein product is CASSANRDRGSYEQYF.

By share, this clone ranks as large. V and J are TRBV9 and TRBJ2-1; 9 nucleotides line up with TRBD1. The CDR3 consists of 20 residues. With V trimmed by 3 bases and J by 4 bases, 20 bases remained unmatched. Germline-derived CDR1 and CDR2 are SGDLS and YYNGEE. In DNA, the CDR3 is TGTGCCAGCAGCGAAGGTTCTGGGACAGGGTCTGCCGGGAGATACAATGAGCAGTTCTTC. This translates into CASSEGSGTGSAGRYNEQFF.

The V and J genes are TRBV4-3 and TRBJ2-1; D ambiguous. CDR3 size: 14 residues. The germline V and J ends were trimmed by 0 bases and 10 bases, with 13 bases remaining between them. Germline V gene data show CDR1 as LGHNA and CDR2 as YSLEER. The CDR3 protein is CASSQDGKIGEQFF. CDR3 in DNA: TGCGCCAGCAGCCAAGATGGAAAGATAGGGGAGCAGTTCTTC.

Concerning this clone: This same CDR3 is encoded by further DNA sequences in the sample. V gene TRBV11-2 combines with J gene TRBJ2-2; no firm D call. Germline V gives CDR1 SGHAT, CDR2 FQNNGV. This CDR3 has 14 residues. Trimming took 1 base from V and 1 from J, leaving 4 bases between them. This CDR3 is CASSLGVNTGELFF. The CDR3 bases are TGTGCCAGCAGCTTAGGGGTGAACACCGGGGAGCTGTTTTTT.

The chain carries TRBV7-3 and TRBJ2-7, with D uncertain. Germline values: CDR1 SGHTA, CDR2 FQGTGA. The CDR3 totals 14 residues. V lost 2 bases to trimming and J lost 1 base, with 9 bases between them. The CDR3 sequence: CASSLQVNSYEQYF. The CDR3 region has the DNA TGTGCCAGCAGCTTACAGGTCAATTCCTACGAGCAGTACTTC.

The chain is built from TRBV27 and TRBJ1-1, with a tentative D call TRBD1 (5 bases). Per germline, CDR1 MNHEY and CDR2 SMNVEV (reference sequence). V was pared by 6 bases and J by 10 bases, with 21 bases between. There are 14 residues in the CDR3. DNA of the CDR3: TGTGCCAGCAGGGGGGAGGAATCCGGATTTCGAGCTTTCTTT. Translating gives CASRGEESGFRAFF.

The CDR3 region has the DNA TGTGCCTGGAGTTCCCCCTACCTCGACAGGGATCCCCATGGCTACACCTTC. Protein: CAWSSPYLDRDPHGYTF. The chain uses TRBV30 and TRBJ1-2; TRBD1 matches 7 bases. The CDR3 has 17 amino acids. Germline CDR1 is GTSNPN and CDR2 is SVGIG (reference sequence). J gave up 6 bases and V 2 bases, and 18 bases lay outside the gene matches.

This chain's CDR3 is CASSLVTSNYGYTF. The CDR3 region has the DNA TGTGCCAGCAGCTTAGTAACCTCTAACTATGGCTACACCTTC. The gene calls are TRBV7-9 and TRBJ1-2; D gene ambiguous. The germline V and J ends were trimmed by 1 base and 0 bases, with 6 bases remaining between them. Germline V gives CDR1 SEHNR, CDR2 FQNEAQ (reference sequence). The CDR3 consists of 14 residues.

This chain joins TRBV29-1 and TRBJ2-3; either TRBD1 or TRBD2 may supply D (5 bases each). V lost 0 bases to trimming and J lost 3 bases, with 22 bases between them. This CDR3 has 18 residues. From germline, CDR1 is SQVTM and CDR2 ANQGSEA. The CDR3 DNA is TGCAGCGTTGAAGATCGCCTTGGGACCGGTGAATGGACAGATACGCAGTATTTT. Protein: CSVEDRLGTGEWTDTQYF.

The chain links TRBV19 to TRBJ1-5; D gene unclear. The CDR3 loop spans 14 amino acids. Germline V gene data show CDR1 as LNHDA and CDR2 as SQIVND (reference sequence). Trimming removed 6 bases at V and 6 bases at J, with 15 bases between. Written as DNA, the CDR3 is TGTGCCAGTAGAGGAGGGTATATCGGTCAGCCCCAGCATTTT. It encodes CASRGGYIGQPQHF.

The chain has TRBV30 and TRBJ2-5; D uncertain. With 0 bases removed from V and 8 bases from J, the gap between germline ends came to 16 bases. Germline V gives CDR1 GTSNPN, CDR2 SVGIG (reference sequence). The length of the CDR3 is 14 residues. The CDR3 nucleotides read TGTGCCTGGAGTGTATTCCCCGGATCTTACACCCAGTACTTC. It translates to CAWSVFPGSYTQYF.

This clone has a handful of counts. The CDR3: CASSLGGSSYNEQFF. The CDR3 coding sequence is TGCGCCAGCAGCTTGGGCGGGAGCTCCTACAATGAGCAGTTCTTC. The chain links TRBV5-1 to TRBJ2-1, with 7 nucleotides matching TRBD2. Germline CDR1 SGHRS, CDR2 YFSETQ. V shed 0 bases, J shed 0 bases, and the junction held 0 bases outside the gene matches. The CDR3 is made up of 15 amino acids.

This chain connects TRBV27 to TRBJ1-4; D is uncertain. The CDR3 is made up of 15 amino acids. Germline V CDR1 and CDR2: MNHEY, SMNVEV (reference sequence). V was shortened by 0 bases and J by 7 bases, with 12 bases between the two germline ends. The CDR3 reads CASSLSGSRGEKLFF. Here the CDR3 DNA reads TGTGCCAGCAGTTTATCCGGCAGCCGAGGTGAAAAACTGTTTTTT. The variable domain in full, with the rest retrieved from reference TRBV27 and TRBJ1-4, is EAQVTQNPRYLITVTGKKLTVTCSQNMNHEYMSWYRQDPGLGLRQIYYSMNVEVTDKGDVPEGYKVSRKEKRNFPLILESPSPNQTSLYFCASSLSGSRGEKLFFGSGTQLSVL.

V gene TRBV18 combines with J gene TRBJ1-1; tentatively, D is TRBD1 (5 bases). The CDR3 spans 14 residues. The germline CDR1 and CDR2 sequences are KGHSH and LQKENI. The V end lost 2 bases, the J end lost 3 bases, and 10 bases lay between the germline ends. The CDR3 sequence: CASSPKGADTEAFF. CDR3 coding DNA: TGTGCCAGCTCACCAAAAGGGGCAGACACTGAAGCTTTCTTT.

The chain carries TRBV11-2 and TRBJ2-2; TRBD1 aligns across 9 bases. The length of the CDR3 is 16 residues. V trimming: 2 bases; J trimming: 4 bases; junction bases outside the gene matches: 5. CDR1 and CDR2 from the germline V gene are SGHAT and FQNNGV. In nucleotides, the CDR3 is TGTGCCAGCAGCTTAAGACAGGGGGGATCCACCGGGGAGCTGTTTTTT. This gives the protein CASSLRQGGSTGELFF.

V and J are TRBV28 and TRBJ1-5, with 9 bases aligning to TRBD1. Germline V CDR1 and CDR2: MDHEN, SYDVKM. CDR3 size: 18 residues. V gave up 2 bases and J gave up 2 bases; unmatched junction bases: 10. The CDR3 DNA follows: TGTGCCAGCAGTTTACCGGTCGGAGGGACAGGGCGCAATCAGCCCCAGCATTTT. It encodes CASSLPVGGTGRNQPQHF.

V is TRBV5-6 and J is TRBJ1-5, with D perhaps TRBD1 (5 bases). The CDR3 contains 14 residues. The ends were cut back, 1 base at V and 4 bases at J, with 9 bases in the middle. Germline V gene data show CDR1 as SGHDT and CDR2 as YYEEEE. CDR3 loop: CASSLRQGNQPQHF. DNA for the CDR3: TGTGCCAGCAGCTTGAGGCAGGGAAATCAGCCCCAGCATTTT.

This chain connects TRBV19 to TRBJ2-2, with no clear D. V shed 8 bases and J shed 6 bases, with 10 bases lying between them. This CDR3 has 12 residues. CDR1 is LNHDA and CDR2 is SQIVND in the germline V gene (reference sequence). The CDR3 DNA sequence: TGTGCCAGTGCACAATCGGCCGGGGAGCTGTTTTTT. It is translated as CASAQSAGELFF.

In nucleotides, the CDR3 is TGTGCCAGCAGGGACATGCGAGGACAAGAAGAGCAGTACTTC. Its protein product is CASRDMRGQEEQYF. The rearrangement links TRBV5-4 to TRBJ2-7, with D maybe TRBD1 (5 bases). The germline CDR1 and CDR2 sequences are SGHNT and YYREEE (reference sequence). The CDR3 sequence is 14 residues long. Trimming left V 5 bases short and J 7 bases short, with 19 bases between.

The genes are TRBV9 and TRBJ2-7, with 8 nucleotides matching TRBD1. Germline V CDR1 and CDR2: SGDLS, YYNGEE. V trimming: 4 bases; J trimming: 0 bases; junction bases outside the gene matches: 6. The CDR3 extends over 15 amino acids. DNA for the CDR3: TGTGCCAGCAGCCTAGGACAGGGCAACTCCTACGAGCAGTACTTC. Its protein is CASSLGQGNSYEQYF.

The chain combines TRBV11-2 with TRBJ1-4; possibly TRBD1 for D (5 bases). The CDR3 spans 16 residues. The ends were cut back, 2 bases at V and 3 bases at J, with 13 bases in the middle. Per the germline V gene, CDR1 is SGHAT and CDR2 is FQNNGV. The DNA for the CDR3 is TGTGCCAGCAGCTTATATGGACGGGGGTCTAATGAAAAACTGTTTTTT. Protein: CASSLYGRGSNEKLFF.

This chain joins TRBV18 and TRBJ2-7, with D perhaps TRBD1 (6 bases). The germline CDR1 and CDR2 sequences are KGHSH and LQKENI. This CDR3 contains 14 residues. Trimming pared 6 bases from V and 3 bases from J, leaving 15 bases between. This CDR3 is CASSRGGSHYEQYF. The DNA of the CDR3 is TGTGCCAGCTCGAGAGGGGGTTCTCACTACGAGCAGTACTTC.

This clone was seen only a few times. The chain carries TRBV5-6 and TRBJ1-2; D unresolved. There are 13 residues in the CDR3. V lost 4 bases and J 6 bases, leaving 13 bases between the germline ends. From germline, CDR1 is SGHDT and CDR2 YYEEEE. In nucleotides, the CDR3 is TGTGCCAGCAGCCCAAGCGTGACGGATGGCTACACCTTC. Translating gives CASSPSVTDGYTF.

This clone was detected only a few times. The gene calls are TRBV6-5 and TRBJ1-4; a possible D gene is TRBD1 (6 bases). Germline CDR1 MNHEY, CDR2 SVGAGI. With 6 bases removed from V and 3 bases from J, the gap between germline ends came to 14 bases. This CDR3 is built from 15 residues. This chain's CDR3 is CASRRTRTANEKLFF. The CDR3 region has the DNA TGTGCCAGCAGACGCACCCGGACAGCTAATGAAAAACTGTTTTTT.

This clone is a singleton in its sample. The rearrangement joins TRBV19 to TRBJ1-5; D is possibly TRBD1 (5 bases). Trimming stripped 10 bases from V and 4 bases from J, with 20 bases between. Germline CDR1 reads LNHDA; CDR2 reads SQIVND (reference sequence). This CDR3 region has 15 residues. DNA for the CDR3: TGTGCCACCAATGGGGGGGGGTTCAAAAATCAGCCCCAGCATTTT. Protein sequence: CATNGGGFKNQPQHF.

The genes are TRBV2 and TRBJ2-2, with TRBD1 matching 7 bases. CDR1 and CDR2 (germline): SNHLY, FYNNEI. The CDR3 is made up of 15 amino acids. Unmatched junction bases numbered 6, after V lost 4 bases and J lost 4 bases. The CDR3 DNA sequence: TGTGCCAGCAGTGTTCGGGACAGACTCACCGGGGAGCTGTTTTTT. As protein: CASSVRDRLTGELFF.